The 5 T cell receptor beta chains below come from one sample, sequenced in a study of read filtering for tumor transcriptome and immune sequencing. This library used roughly 400 ng RNA and molecular barcoded adaptors spanning alpha/delta and beta/gamma chains. Each CDR3 protein is one row after TCRdb ran MiXCR on the reads. The sample yields about 47,000 distinct CDR3 sequences, 12% seen once. The sequencing input was a population of CD138-negative cells sorted from bone marrow. All receptors come from a donor at least 40 years old with multiple myeloma.

This clonotype was counted many times. The rearrangement uses TRBV12-3 or TRBV12-4 and TRBJ2-5; weak D call: TRBD1 (6 bases). Trimming took off 5 bases at V and 0 bases at J, with 10 bases between the two ends. The CDR3 length is 14 residues. CDR3 nucleotides: TGTGCCAGCAGTATCAGGGGATACCAAGAGACCCAGTACTTC. It is translated as CASSIRGYQETQYF.

The sample holds many counts of this clonotype. This chain joins TRBV7-9 and TRBJ2-5; 9 bases match TRBD2. The ends lost 2 bases at V and 5 bases at J; junction bases unmatched: 15. Germline loops: CDR1 SEHNR, CDR2 FQNEAQ (reference sequence). This CDR3 is built from 18 residues. This CDR3 reads CASSLQLTSGLTGETQYF. CDR3 sequence (DNA): TGTGCCAGCAGCTTACAGCTGACTAGCGGACTAACGGGCGAGACCCAGTACTTC.

This clonotype appeared many times. The chain links TRBV5-6 to TRBJ1-2; no clear D. In germline, CDR1 is SGHDT, CDR2 YYEEEE. Trimming removed 4 bases from V and 4 bases from J, with 8 bases in between. This CDR3 spans 12 amino acids. CDR3 DNA: TGTGCCAGCAGCCGGCCATTCTATGGCTACACCTTC. Protein sequence: CASSRPFYGYTF. The full variable domain, rest sourced from reference TRBV5-6 and TRBJ1-2, is DAGVTQSPTHLIKTRGQQVTLRCSPKSGHDTVSWYQQALGQGPQFIFQYYEEEERQRGNFPDRFSGHQFPNYSSELNVNALLLGDSALYLCASSRPFYGYTFGSGTRLTVV.

This clonotype was counted between two and nine times. This may be a read error, as it is one base from a much larger clone. Because the CDR3 is missing its conserved closing phenylalanine or tryptophan, this is likely a read error. The chain has TRBV5-6 and TRBJ1-2, with a possible D match to TRBD1 (5 bases). V was pared by 1 base and J by 7 bases, with 11 bases between. Looked up from germline, CDR1 is SGHDT and CDR2 is YYEEEE. This CDR3 has 13 residues. CDR3: CASSLQGVSGYTL. CDR3 DNA sequence: TGTGCCAGCAGCTTGCAGGGAGTATCTGGCTACACCCTC.

Details on this clonotype: This may arise from a read error, as a much more abundant clone is one base away. This chain uses TRBV11-3 with TRBJ2-1; tentatively, D is TRBD2 (6 bases). CDR3 length: 14 residues. Deletions cut 7 bases from V and 1 base from J, with 11 bases between. Germline V gene lookup returns CDR1 SGHNT and CDR2 YENEEA. CDR3 in amino acids: CASTLGGSYNEQFF. The CDR3 bases are TGTGCCAGCACCCTGGGAGGATCCTACAATGAGCAGTTCTTC.